One sample yielded the 9 T cell receptor beta chains listed below, sequenced in a study of identical twins' blood T cells. MiXCR was run by TCRdb on the 5' RACE reads, yielding one entry per CDR3 protein. The sample carries roughly 380,000 distinct CDR3 sequences, approximately 30% recorded once. The source material was PBMCs. The receptors were sampled from a woman between 18 and 49 years old in good health.

In regard to this clonotype: This sequence may be a read error, since a much larger clone differs from it by one base. In this CDR3 the conserved last residue, phenylalanine or tryptophan, is missing, so a read error is likely. The V gene is TRBV3-1, the J gene TRBJ2-2, with D perhaps TRBD1 (6 bases). Between the trimmed V and J ends, which lost 1 base and 6 bases, there was a span of 9 bases. The CDR3 is 14 residues long. The V gene's germline CDR1 is LGHDT and CDR2 YNNKEL (reference sequence). The CDR3 reads CASSQASGAGELFS. The CDR3 nucleotides read TGTGCCAGCAGCCAAGCCTCAGGGGCCGGGGAGCTGTTTTCT.

This clonotype has just a few counts. This chain links TRBV7-2 with TRBJ2-1; D uncertain. V lost 2 bases, J lost 11 bases, and 7 bases lay in between. This CDR3 contains 11 residues. Germline loops: CDR1 SGHTA, CDR2 FQGNSA. This CDR3 is CASSLTIQQFF. CDR3 coding DNA: TGTGCCAGCAGCTTAACCATACAGCAGTTCTTC.

The chain couples TRBV9 to TRBJ2-7; 10 bases map to TRBD2. CDR3 size: 14 residues. V trimming: 5 bases; J trimming: 3 bases; junction bases outside the gene matches: 5. Germline assignment: CDR1 SGDLS and CDR2 YYNGEE. Here the CDR3 reads CASSSSGRHYEQYF. The CDR3 region has the DNA TGTGCCAGCAGTAGTAGCGGGAGGCACTACGAGCAGTACTTC.

This clonotype has only a few counts. The chain uses TRBV5-4 and TRBJ2-2; 8 bases fit TRBD2. V was pared by 6 bases and J by 6 bases, with 10 bases of the junction left unmatched. Germline assignment: CDR1 SGHNT and CDR2 YYREEE (reference sequence). The CDR3 has 15 residues. The DNA of the CDR3 is TGTGCCAGCACCATCGGGACTAGATCCGCCGGGGAGCTGTTTTTT. As protein: CASTIGTRSAGELFF.

This clonotype was picked up a small number of times. The rearrangement joins TRBV5-6 to TRBJ2-1, with 8 bases lining up with TRBD2. V shed 4 bases, J shed 9 bases, and the junction held 0 bases outside the gene matches. Germline CDR1 is SGHDT and CDR2 is YYEEEE. The CDR3 spans 11 residues. For the CDR3, the DNA is TGTGCCAGCAGCAGCGGGAGTGAGCAGTTCTTC. It translates to CASSSGSEQFF.

The genes are TRBV5-1 and TRBJ1-2; D possibly corresponds to TRBD1 (5 bases). V was clipped by 5 bases and J by 2 bases, with 13 bases between them. Germline V CDR1 and CDR2: SGHRS, YFSETQ. The CDR3 is 14 residues long. This chain's CDR3 is CASSAGGHNYGYTF. DNA for the CDR3: TGCGCCAGCAGTGCGGGGGGTCACAACTATGGCTACACCTTC. Supplemented by reference TRBV5-1 and TRBJ1-2, the full variable domain reads KAGVTQTPRYLIKTRGQQVTLSCSPISGHRSVSWYQQTPGQGLQFLFEYFSETQRNKGNFPGRFSGRQFSNSRSEMNVSTLELGDSALYLCASSAGGHNYGYTFGSGTRLTVV.

This chain connects TRBV19 to TRBJ1-2; 9 nucleotides match TRBD1. The CDR3 is 15 residues long. J lost 6 bases, V lost 5 bases, and 10 bases had no gene match. Per the germline V gene, CDR1 is LNHDA and CDR2 is SQIVND (reference sequence). CDR3 nucleotides: TGTGCCAGTAGTCCCAACAGGGGGCTGGGTCATGGCTACACCTTC. Amino acids: CASSPNRGLGHGYTF.

The sample holds a few counts of this clonotype. Its ends do not fully match the called genes, so a read error is possible. The V and J genes are TRBV12-3 or TRBV12-4 and TRBJ2-3; a possible D gene is TRBD1 (6 bases). This CDR3 comprises 15 residues. CDR3 residues: CASSLGQRSTDTQYF. CDR3 nucleotides: TGTGCCAGCAGCTTAGGACAGAGAAGCACAGATACGCAGTATTTT.

This clonotype came up a few times. The rearrangement links TRBV20-1 to TRBJ1-1; 10 positions agree with TRBD1. The CDR3 is 11 residues long. V was clipped by 5 bases and J by 10 bases; unmatched bases: 4. Per germline, CDR1 DFQATT and CDR2 SNEGSKA (reference sequence). CDR3 loop: CSARDRGRAFF. The CDR3 coding sequence is TGCAGTGCTCGGGACAGGGGAAGAGCTTTCTTT.